This T cell receptor beta chain stems from a study of T cell repertoires in cytomegalovirus infection. Study summary: CMV epitopes that were recently identified and HLA-C-restricted were used alongside well-studied HLA-B-restricted ones. Public TCR beta signature analysis indicated the presence of both CMV infection and matching HLA type. Study conclusions and caveats: Summed frequency of public TCR beta families distinguished CMV carriers with the relevant HLA. HLA-C-restricted CMV-specific TCR beta clonotypes were dominant in the ex vivo response.

At least ten counts were recorded for this clonotype. The antigen is unknown. In TCRdb, the reads were re-called with MiXCR into one record per CDR3 protein. The table includes about 69,000 distinct CDR3 sequences, about 30% detected once. V lost 4 bases, J lost 5 bases, and 17 bases lay in between. Germline CDR1 SGDLS, CDR2 YYNGEE. The CDR3 loop spans 15 amino acids. This chain uses TRBV9 with TRBJ2-3; tentatively, D is TRBD1 (5 bases). The sequence came from a human donor in good health (CMV status not recorded). Some clones in this sample may be carry-over from other donors' samples. The specimen comprised CD8+ T cells from cultured PBMCs, sampled from culture after CMV antigen stimulation. The CDR3 coding sequence is TGTGCCAGCAGCCCTTATGGGGCAGGGCTAGATACGCAGTATTTT. It codes for CASSPYGAGLDTQYF. The full variable domain, rest sourced from reference TRBV9 and TRBJ2-3, is DSGVTQTPKHLITATGQRVTLRCSPRSGDLSVYWYQQSLDQGLQFLIQYYNGEERAKGNILERFSAQQFPDLHSELNLSSLELGDSALYFCASSPYGAGLDTQYFGPGTRLTVL.